A single sample is the source of the 30 T cell receptor beta chains below, sequenced in a study of blood T cell repertoires in COVID-19. Method: immunoSEQ multiplex PCR; TCRdb's copy keeps in-frame clones and lacks some. The sample records more than 150,000 clones, 70% to 85% being singletons. The sequenced sample was peripheral blood. The receptors originated from a woman between 50 and 59 years old with acute or convalescent COVID-19.

This clone was seen a few times. This chain links TRBV10-3 with TRBJ1-1, with 8 bases fitting TRBD1. The CDR3 is made up of 16 amino acids. Per germline, CDR1 ENHRY and CDR2 SYGVKD. J lost 2 bases, V lost 5 bases, and 10 bases had no gene match. The CDR3 loop is CAISPQGQGSNTEAFF. Written as DNA, the CDR3 is TGTGCCATCAGTCCCCAAGGACAGGGCTCTAACACTGAAGCTTTCTTT.

The chain combines TRBV30 with TRBJ2-7, with D perhaps TRBD1 (6 bases). With 2 bases removed from V and 6 bases from J, the gap between germline ends came to 17 bases. CDR1 and CDR2 (germline): GTSNPN, SVGIG (reference sequence). This CDR3 has 14 residues. For the CDR3, the DNA is TGTGCCTGGAGTCCTGGGGGCAAATTTAGCGAGCAGTACTTC. Its protein product is CAWSPGGKFSEQYF.

The rearrangement links TRBV4-3 to TRBJ2-2, with TRBD2 matching over 9 bases. V lost 1 base and J lost 6; bases outside the gene matches: 12. The CDR3 has 18 residues. CDR1 and CDR2 from the germline V gene are LGHNA and YSLEER. CDR3 residues: CASSQARLAGGLSGELFF. The CDR3 DNA reads as TGCGCCAGCAGCCAAGCTAGGTTGGCGGGGGGGCTTTCCGGGGAGCTGTTTTTT.

The chain uses TRBV5-4 and TRBJ1-4; tentatively, D is TRBD1 (6 bases). This CDR3 is built from 15 residues. Trimming left V 6 bases short and J 3 bases short, with 15 bases between. Germline CDR1 and CDR2: SGHNT and YYREEE (reference sequence). The CDR3 loop is CASNPGGAANEKLFF. In DNA form, the CDR3 reads TGTGCCAGCAACCCCGGGGGGGCGGCTAATGAAAAACTGTTTTTT.

This clone occurred once. V and J are TRBV5-6 and TRBJ1-6; TRBD1 matches 7 bases. V gave up 4 bases and J gave up 5 bases; unmatched junction bases: 6. Germline V CDR1 and CDR2: SGHDT, YYEEEE. The CDR3 runs to 15 residues. DNA for the CDR3: TGTGCCAGCAGCCTCTACGGGACAGATAATTCACCCCTCCACTTT. Amino acids: CASSLYGTDNSPLHF.

This chain joins TRBV11-1 and TRBJ1-1, with D perhaps TRBD1 (5 bases). This CDR3 region has 15 residues. V shed 5 bases and J shed 2 bases, with 15 bases lying between them. Germline values: CDR1 SGHAT, CDR2 FQDESV (reference sequence). The CDR3, as DNA: TGTGCCAGCAGCACAGGCCGGGTCGGCAACACTGAAGCTTTCTTT. Its protein is CASSTGRVGNTEAFF.

V usage is TRBV7-5 and J usage is TRBJ1-5; no DNA check was done on the table's D call, TRBD1. TRBV7-5 is reported as a pseudogene. The length of the CDR3 is 15 residues. The CDR3 loop reads CARSWTVYSNQPQHF. CDR3 bases: TGTGCCAGAAGCTGGACAGTATATAGCAATCAGCCCCAGCATTTT.

The chain is built from TRBV3-1 (or the pseudogene TRBV3-2) and TRBJ2-3; 8 bases align to TRBD1. J was trimmed by 3 bases and V by 5 bases; bases with no gene match: 7. Germline V gives CDR1 LGHDT, CDR2 YNNKEL (reference sequence). CDR3 size: 15 residues. CDR3 DNA sequence: TGTGCCAGCAGCAAACGGACAGGGAATACAGATACGCAGTATTTT. Amino acid sequence: CASSKRTGNTDTQYF.

CDR3 amino acids: CASSLALASGSSYEQYF. Here the CDR3 DNA reads TGTGCCAGCAGCTTAGCCCTAGCGAGCGGGAGCTCCTACGAGCAGTACTTC. The chain uses TRBV7-2 and TRBJ2-7; 8 nucleotides agree with TRBD2. The ends lost 0 bases at V and 0 bases at J; junction bases unmatched: 7. This CDR3 is 17 amino acids long. CDR1 and CDR2 (germline): SGHTA, FQGNSA.

The chain has TRBV5-1 and TRBJ2-3, with 10 nucleotides matching TRBD2. Germline trimming cut 3 bases from V and 4 bases from J; bases unmatched to any gene: 8. Germline CDR1 is SGHRS and CDR2 is YFSETQ. This CDR3 is built from 16 residues. The CDR3, as DNA: TGCGCCAGCAGCTCCCCTAGCGGGAGTCGGTCAGATACGCAGTATTTT. This codes for CASSSPSGSRSDTQYF.

This clone was observed once. The rearrangement joins TRBV6-5 to TRBJ1-6; D gene unclear. The CDR3 length is 12 residues. The V end was cut by 8 bases, the J end by 8 bases, with 10 bases between. The germline V gene has CDR1 MNHEY and CDR2 SVGAGI. The CDR3 region is CASPDIYSPLHF. In nucleotides, the CDR3 is TGTGCCAGCCCAGACATCTATTCACCCCTCCACTTT.

This sequence joins TRBV6-5 and TRBJ2-1; D is perhaps TRBD1 (6 bases). From germline, CDR1 is MNHEY and CDR2 SVGAGI. The CDR3 runs 13 residues. Trimming took off 6 bases at V and 10 bases at J, with 16 bases between the two ends. In DNA, the CDR3 is TGTGCCAGCAGGGACGGCCACAGGGTGGAGCAGTTCTTC. Protein product: CASRDGHRVEQFF.

V gene TRBV24-1 combines with J gene TRBJ2-2; 10 nucleotides agree with TRBD1. There are 16 residues in the CDR3. Per the germline V gene, CDR1 is KGHDR and CDR2 is SFDVKD. V gave up 3 bases and J gave up 4 bases; unmatched junction bases: 4. DNA for the CDR3: TGTGCCACCAGTGATAGGGACAGGGGTGCCACCGGGGAGCTGTTTTTT. It encodes CATSDRDRGATGELFF.

The chain carries TRBV11-2 and TRBJ2-5; 8 nucleotides align to TRBD1. The J segment lost 5 bases and the V segment lost 5 bases, leaving 10 bases of the junction unmatched. CDR1 and CDR2 from the germline V gene are SGHAT and FQNNGV. The CDR3 contains 15 residues. The CDR3 reads CASSPRQGAMETQYF. In DNA, the CDR3 is TGTGCCAGCAGCCCCCGGCAGGGGGCCATGGAGACCCAGTACTTC.

The chain is built from TRBV5-1 and TRBJ2-7; TRBD2 matches at 12 bases. This CDR3 is 14 amino acids long. Germline assignment: CDR1 SGHRS and CDR2 YFSETQ. Trimming took 1 base from V and 4 from J; bases not matched to a gene: 0. The DNA of the CDR3 is TGCGCCAGCAGCTTGCTAGCGGGAGGGTACGAGCAGTACTTC. It specifies CASSLLAGGYEQYF.

The rearrangement joins TRBV7-2 to TRBJ1-2; weak D call: TRBD1 (5 bases). Germline V gives CDR1 SGHTA, CDR2 FQGNSA. V shed 1 base and J shed 4 bases, with 13 bases lying between them. This CDR3 is built from 15 residues. CDR3 residues: CASSLEANGGYGYTF. For the CDR3, the DNA is TGTGCCAGCAGCTTAGAGGCCAACGGGGGCTATGGCTACACCTTC.

This sequence joins TRBV5-1 and TRBJ1-6; D not resolved. The germline CDR1 and CDR2 sequences are SGHRS and YFSETQ. The V end was cut by 4 bases, the J end by 8 bases, with 10 bases between. The CDR3 sequence is 13 residues long. The CDR3 sequence: CASSLKMDSPLHF. CDR3 DNA sequence: TGCGCCAGCAGCCTAAAGATGGATTCACCCCTCCACTTT.

The V and J genes are TRBV30 and TRBJ1-6; 7 bases agree with TRBD1. Trimming cost V 1 base and J 5 bases; bases outside gene matches: 5. Germline V gives CDR1 GTSNPN, CDR2 SVGIG (reference sequence). The CDR3 covers 15 residues. The CDR3 region is CAWSATGTDNSPLHF. In nucleotides, the CDR3 is TGTGCCTGGAGTGCGACAGGGACGGATAATTCACCCCTCCACTTT.

The chain recombines TRBV12-3 or TRBV12-4 with TRBJ1-3; D is ambiguous. Trimming took 5 bases from V and 2 from J, leaving 4 bases between them. This CDR3 region has 12 residues. CDR3 region: CASSIAGNTIYF. CDR3 DNA sequence: TGTGCCAGCAGTATCGCTGGAAACACCATATATTTT.

J is TRBJ1-6 and V is TRBV30; D ambiguous. CDR1 and CDR2 (germline): GTSNPN, SVGIG (reference sequence). The length of the CDR3 is 14 residues. Trimming removed 3 bases from V and 0 bases from J, with 6 bases in between. CDR3 in DNA: TGTGCCTGGAGATGGAGCTCCTATAATTCACCCCTCCACTTT. It yields the protein CAWRWSSYNSPLHF.

The chain couples TRBV7-2 to TRBJ1-5; D is perhaps TRBD1 (5 bases). The CDR3 spans 14 residues. CDR1 and CDR2 (germline): SGHTA, FQGNSA. The V end lost 3 bases, the J end lost 7 bases, and 13 bases lay between the germline ends. CDR3: CASSFREGRQPQHF. The CDR3 nucleotides are TGTGCCAGCAGCTTCAGGGAGGGGAGGCAGCCCCAGCATTTT.

The CDR3 coding sequence is TGTGCCAGCAGCCCCGGGACTTGGGGAAACACCATATATTTT. Translation: CASSPGTWGNTIYF. The J gene is TRBJ1-3, the V gene TRBV3-1 (or the pseudogene TRBV3-2); D perhaps matches TRBD1 (5 bases). Trimming pared 4 bases from V and 4 bases from J, leaving 11 bases between. The CDR3 extends over 14 amino acids. CDR1 LGHDT and CDR2 YNNKEL come from the germline V gene (reference sequence).

This clone was found once. The V gene is TRBV5-5, the J gene TRBJ1-4, with TRBD1 identical over 9 bases. Germline CDR1 and CDR2: SGHKS and YYEKEE (reference sequence). Trimming took 4 bases from V and 6 from J; bases not matched to a gene: 4. This CDR3 contains 14 residues. The CDR3 bases are TGTGCCAGCAGCGGTAACAGGGGGCATGAAAAACTGTTTTTT. It codes for CASSGNRGHEKLFF.

The chain is built from TRBV6-5 and TRBJ1-2; D gene unclear. The germline V gene has CDR1 MNHEY and CDR2 SVGAGI. Trimming took off 6 bases at V and 5 bases at J, with 10 bases between the two ends. CDR3 length equals 12 residues. The CDR3 sequence is CASRSEVYGYTF. CDR3 DNA sequence: TGTGCCAGCAGATCGGAGGTTTATGGCTACACCTTC.

The chain joins TRBV28 to TRBJ1-2; D possibly corresponds to TRBD1 (6 bases). The CDR3 is made up of 14 amino acids. V lost 6 bases and J lost 1, with 12 bases in between. Germline loops: CDR1 MDHEN, CDR2 SYDVKM. CDR3 in amino acids: CASSPGAFNYGYTF. The CDR3, as DNA: TGTGCCAGCAGCCCAGGGGCCTTTAACTATGGCTACACCTTC.

The genes are TRBV6-2 or TRBV6-3 and TRBJ1-4; 7 bases line up with TRBD1. Unmatched junction bases numbered 4, after V lost 6 bases and J lost 0 bases. CDR3 length equals 15 residues. Germline V gene data show CDR1 as MNHEY and CDR2 as SVGEGT. This CDR3 is CASSLQGATNEKLFF. In DNA, the CDR3 is TGTGCCAGCAGCCTGCAGGGGGCAACTAATGAAAAACTGTTTTTT.

The genes are TRBV28 and TRBJ1-1, with 8 bases that match TRBD1. The CDR3 loop spans 15 amino acids. V shed 6 bases, J shed 4 bases, and the junction held 10 bases outside the gene matches. Germline V gene sequence: CDR1 MDHEN, CDR2 SYDVKM. The CDR3 loop reads CASRRRQGFGTEAFF. Here the CDR3 DNA reads TGTGCCAGCAGACGAAGACAGGGGTTTGGCACTGAAGCTTTCTTT.

The CDR3 sequence: CASSPIAGTEAFF. The CDR3 nucleotides are TGTGCCAGCAGTCCCATCGCAGGTACTGAAGCTTTCTTT. The rearrangement joins TRBV6-2 or TRBV6-3 to TRBJ1-1; D not resolved. The V gene lost 5 bases and the J gene lost 5 bases, with 12 bases spanning the gap. The CDR3 is 13 amino acids. Per the germline V gene, CDR1 is MNHEY and CDR2 is SVGEGT.

V and J are TRBV28 and TRBJ2-2; tentatively, D is TRBD2 (6 bases). The germline V gene has CDR1 MDHEN and CDR2 SYDVKM. V lost 11 bases to trimming and J lost 6 bases, with 19 bases between them. The CDR3 is 14 amino acids. CDR3 region: CAHGGLNVPGELFF. CDR3 sequence (DNA): TGTGCCCATGGAGGGCTGAATGTCCCCGGGGAGCTGTTTTTT.

This clone was seen only once. The rearrangement uses TRBV4-2 and TRBJ1-1; D unclear. Germline V gene lookup returns CDR1 LGHNA and CDR2 YNFKEQ. The CDR3 is made up of 12 amino acids. Trimming stripped 3 bases from V and 5 bases from J, with 7 bases between. The CDR3 region is CASSQPGTEAFF. The CDR3, as DNA: TGTGCCAGCAGCCAGCCCGGGACTGAAGCTTTCTTT.